These 15 T cell receptor beta chains came from one sample sequenced in a study of cytomegalovirus exposure and HLA in healthy donors. The PCR had 60 Vbeta and 13 Jbeta primers. The table came from immunoSEQ multiplex PCR; TCRdb's copy has only in-frame clones and leaves some out. The sample consists of about 270,000 clones, around two thirds of them appearing once. What was sequenced was PBMCs. These receptors were taken from a female donor in good health and CMV-seronegative.

This clone turned up a few times. The rearrangement joins TRBV19 to TRBJ2-5; TRBD1 is a possible D gene (6 bases). V lost 3 bases to trimming and J lost 5 bases, with 13 bases between them. From germline, CDR1 is LNHDA and CDR2 SQIVND (reference sequence). The CDR3 length is 14 residues. The CDR3: CASSISQGRETQYF. The CDR3 nucleotides are TGTGCCAGTAGTATCTCACAGGGCCGGGAGACCCAGTACTTC.

This clone has more than one count but fewer than ten. V usage is TRBV2 and J usage is TRBJ2-1; 7 nucleotides align to TRBD2. The trim removed 4 bases at V and 1 base at J, leaving 7 bases unmatched. The CDR3 covers 16 residues. Germline V lookup: CDR1 SNHLY, CDR2 FYNNEI. CDR3 residues: CASSGWRESSYNEQFF. Written as DNA, the CDR3 is TGTGCCAGCAGTGGATGGCGGGAGTCGTCCTACAATGAGCAGTTCTTC.

The gene calls are TRBV19 and TRBJ1-2; maybe TRBD1 (6 bases). The CDR3 sequence is 15 residues long. The V and J ends lost 7 bases and 6 bases respectively, with 21 bases between them. Germline lookup yields CDR1 LNHDA and CDR2 SQIVND (reference sequence). Written as DNA, the CDR3 is TGTGCCAGTATTCCAGGGGAGAAAAATTCGAATGGCTACACCTTC. Protein sequence: CASIPGEKNSNGYTF.

The gene calls are TRBV11-2 and TRBJ1-1, with no clear D. V lost 1 base and J 0 bases, leaving 6 bases between the germline ends. This CDR3 region has 14 residues. Germline-derived CDR1 and CDR2 are SGHAT and FQNNGV. CDR3 sequence reads: CASSLARLNTEAFF. DNA of the CDR3: TGTGCCAGCAGCTTAGCCAGGTTGAACACTGAAGCTTTCTTT.

V usage is TRBV7-6 and J usage is TRBJ2-7; TRBD2 aligns across 13 bases. The J segment lost 7 bases and the V segment lost 2 bases, leaving 8 bases of the junction unmatched. The CDR3 has 16 residues. Germline V gene lookup returns CDR1 SGHVS and CDR2 FNYEAQ. This CDR3 reads CASSLSATSGRSEQYF. The CDR3 coding sequence is TGTGCCAGCAGCTTAAGTGCGACTAGCGGGAGGAGTGAGCAGTACTTC.

The chain employs TRBV6-5 and TRBJ2-6, with a weak D call TRBD2 (6 bases). CDR1 is MNHEY and CDR2 is SVGAGI in the germline V gene. Trimming took 6 bases from V and 4 from J, leaving 13 bases between them. The CDR3 runs to 15 residues. The CDR3, as DNA: TGTGCCAGCAGGGGGGGAAGCTTAGGGGCCAACGTCCTGACTTTC. It is translated as CASRGGSLGANVLTF.

The chain carries TRBV11-3 and TRBJ2-1; maybe TRBD2 (6 bases). Germline V gene data show CDR1 as SGHNT and CDR2 as YENEEA. V was pared by 5 bases and J by 9 bases, with 17 bases between. The CDR3 runs 14 residues. CDR3 nucleotides: TGTGCCAGCAGCCCGCTCGGGGGATCTAGTGAGCAGTTCTTC. It encodes CASSPLGGSSEQFF.

The V and J genes are TRBV5-1 and TRBJ2-5; 8 nucleotides align to TRBD2. The J call may be in error: the DNA end matches TRBJ2-7 better. In germline, CDR1 is SGHRS, CDR2 YFSETQ. The length of the CDR3 is 13 residues. In DNA, the CDR3 is TGCGCCAGCCGACGGGCGGGAGGCTACGAGCAGTACTTC. Its translation: CASRRAGGYEQYF.

The chain recombines TRBV5-1 with TRBJ1-1; 7 positions match TRBD1. The CDR3 is made up of 15 amino acids. After removal of 2 bases from V and 1 base from J, the junction contained 5 bases not matched to a gene. The germline gives CDR1 SGHRS, CDR2 YFSETQ. The CDR3 nucleotides are TGCGCCAGCAGCTTTGGAAGACAGGGGAACACTGAAGCTTTCTTT. This codes for CASSFGRQGNTEAFF.

J is TRBJ2-3 and V is TRBV7-2, with a weak D call TRBD1 (5 bases). Germline lookup yields CDR1 SGHTA and CDR2 FQGNSA. Between the trimmed V and J ends, which lost 3 bases and 0 bases, there was a span of 19 bases. The CDR3 runs to 18 residues. The CDR3 loop reads CASSLVGALLVSTDTQYF. The CDR3 DNA reads TGTGCCAGCAGCTTGGTAGGGGCCCTTCTCGTTAGCACAGATACGCAGTATTTT. The variable domain in full, with the rest retrieved from reference TRBV7-2 and TRBJ2-3, is GAGVSQSPSNKVTEKGKDVELRCDPISGHTALYWYRQSLGQGLEFLIYFQGNSAPDKSGLPSDRFSAERTGGSVSTLTIQRTQQEDSAVYLCASSLVGALLVSTDTQYFGPGTRLTVL.

This chain uses TRBV6-1 with TRBJ2-1; a weak D match, TRBD2 (7 bases). The V and J ends lost 3 bases and 0 bases respectively, with 12 bases between them. This CDR3 contains 16 residues. Germline V gene lookup returns CDR1 MNHNS and CDR2 SASEGT. The DNA for the CDR3 is TGTGCCAGCAGTGACTGGGGAGGGGGCTCCTACAATGAGCAGTTCTTC. This translates into CASSDWGGGSYNEQFF.

The CDR3 region is CASSEGATRAPRRSSYNEQFF. For the CDR3, the DNA is TGCGCCAGCAGTGAGGGAGCAACCAGGGCCCCTCGACGAAGCTCCTACAATGAGCAGTTCTTC. This sequence joins TRBV10-1 and TRBJ2-1; maybe TRBD1 (5 bases). Germline CDR1 is WNHNN and CDR2 is SYGVQD (reference sequence). The CDR3 loop spans 21 amino acids. V lost 2 bases, J lost 0 bases, and 26 bases lay in between.

Only a few counts were recorded for this clone. The chain has TRBV6-5 and TRBJ1-2; 8 nucleotides agree with TRBD1. V was pared by 4 bases and J by 7 bases, with 5 bases of the junction left unmatched. Germline V gene data show CDR1 as MNHEY and CDR2 as SVGAGI. This CDR3 contains 13 residues. Here the CDR3 reads CASSFQGALGYTF. The CDR3 DNA reads TGTGCCAGCAGTTTCCAGGGGGCGCTTGGCTACACCTTC.

The chain links TRBV7-9 to TRBJ1-1; no definite D call. The CDR3 extends over 19 amino acids. Germline V gives CDR1 SEHNR, CDR2 FQNEAQ (reference sequence). V was pared by 3 bases and J by 5 bases, with 28 bases between. The chain's CDR3 is CASSLLIRDLSSAGTEAFF. CDR3 bases: TGTGCCAGCAGCTTGCTCATACGGGATTTAAGTTCGGCGGGAACTGAAGCTTTCTTT.

The chain is built from TRBV5-1 and TRBJ2-6; 9 bases fit TRBD2. Germline CDR1 SGHRS, CDR2 YFSETQ. V was clipped by 2 bases and J by 3 bases; unmatched bases: 9. CDR3 size: 18 residues. The CDR3 nucleotides are TGCGCCAGCAGCTTAGGCGGGAGGGCGACGCGTGGGGCCAACGTCCTGACTTTC. Translated: CASSLGGRATRGANVLTF. Looking up the rest from reference TRBV5-1 and TRBJ2-6 gives the full variable domain: KAGVTQTPRYLIKTRGQQVTLSCSPISGHRSVSWYQQTPGQGLQFLFEYFSETQRNKGNFPGRFSGRQFSNSRSEMNVSTLELGDSALYLCASSLGGRATRGANVLTFGAGSRLTVL.